The clone carrying this T cell receptor beta chain was found once. The data belong to a study of blood T cell repertoires in COVID-19. CDR1 and CDR2 from the germline V gene are SGHVS and FNYEAQ. This CDR3 region has 16 residues. With 5 bases clipped from V and 2 bases from J, the junction kept 8 bases outside the gene matches. TCRdb's table, derived via immunoSEQ multiplex PCR, lists solely in-frame clones and lacks some. The table shows 52,000 or so clones, with about 88% occurring only once. The V call is TRBV7-6, the J call TRBJ2-2, with TRBD1 matching 7 bases. Sequencing input: peripheral blood. This TCR derives from a man between 60 and 75 years old with active COVID-19. CDR3 region: CASSIRQGINTGELFF. The CDR3 nucleotides read TGTGCCAGCAGCATTCGACAGGGCATCAACACCGGGGAGCTGTTTTTT.